The present entry profiles one T cell receptor (beta chain) with its context. Its antigen is not known. Looked up from germline, CDR1 is SGDLS and CDR2 is YYNGEE. After removal of 0 bases from V and 3 bases from J, the junction contained 3 bases not matched to a gene. The CDR3 length is 14 residues. These data are taken from a study of cytomegalovirus exposure and HLA in healthy donors. Notes on the study in general: Links to common viral pathogens appeared, in a later analysis, for several of the most significant clusters.

13 Jbeta primers and 60 Vbeta primers were used for the PCR. The repertoire was sequenced with immunoSEQ multiplex PCR; TCRdb's copy has only in-frame clones and lacks some. The sample includes under 150,000 clones, approximately 78% of them seen just once. The chain joins TRBV9 to TRBJ2-7; 7 bases align to TRBD2. What was sequenced was PBMCs. The sequence came from a woman in her 50s in good health and CMV-seropositive. CDR3 sequence: CASSVVSSGYEQYF. Here the CDR3 DNA reads TGTGCCAGCAGCGTAGTCTCTAGCGGCTACGAGCAGTACTTC. Complete variable domain (other parts from reference TRBV9 and TRBJ2-7): DSGVTQTPKHLITATGQRVTLRCSPRSGDLSVYWYQQSLDQGLQFLIQYYNGEERAKGNILERFSAQQFPDLHSELNLSSLELGDSALYFCASSVVSSGYEQYFGPGTRLTVT.